The source of this T cell receptor (beta chain) is a study of shared clonotypes between healthy human individuals. Assay used: immunoSEQ multiplex PCR; TCRdb lists only in-frame clones, some missing. The data contain some 2,100,000 clones, nearly 97% of them singletons. Study-level findings and limits: Larger estimated richness was generally seen in naive subsets than in memory subsets.

Per the germline V gene, CDR1 is MDHEN and CDR2 is SYDVKM. V was trimmed by 5 bases and J by 4 bases, leaving 11 bases between them. The CDR3 runs to 13 residues. In the case of this clone: Its antigen is unknown.

Material: naive CD4+ T cells sorted from blood. Subset meaning: CD45RA+ positively selected. V gene TRBV28 combines with J gene TRBJ1-1; D perhaps matches TRBD1 (5 bases). This receptor was obtained from a man younger than 35 in good health. As DNA, the CDR3 is TGTGCCAGCAGTGTAGGGGAGGTCACTGAAGCTTTCTTT. Translating it yields CASSVGEVTEAFF.